What follows are 32 T cell receptor beta chains derived from one specimen sequenced in a study of human versus mouse CDR3 diversity and MHC coevolution. The table came from immunoSEQ multiplex PCR; TCRdb's copy has only in-frame clones and leaves some out. Here the sample spans 80,000 or so clones, 93% being singletons. Sequenced sample: naive CD4+ T cells from blood. Subset described: CD45RO-negative CD62L-positive naive CD4 T cells. These receptors came from a person aged 30-69 years in good health.

This clone came up once. CDR3 sequence reads: CASSLFVQRVAYEQYF. CDR3 DNA: TGTGCCAGCAGTTTATTCGTCCAGCGGGTAGCCTACGAGCAGTACTTC. The chain employs TRBV28 and TRBJ2-5, with D possibly matching TRBD2 (6 bases). The DNA end favors TRBJ2-7, so the J call may be wrong. Germline loops: CDR1 MDHEN, CDR2 SYDVKM. The CDR3 loop spans 16 amino acids.

J is TRBJ1-5 and V is TRBV2, with D perhaps TRBD1 (5 bases). The V end was cut by 4 bases, the J end by 0 bases, with 10 bases between. CDR1 and CDR2 (germline): SNHLY, FYNNEI. The CDR3 is made up of 15 amino acids. CDR3 in DNA: TGTGCCAGCAGTGGACTGACAGCTAGCAATCAGCCCCAGCATTTT. This sequence encodes CASSGLTASNQPQHF.

The chain carries TRBV6-1 and TRBJ2-2, with D tentatively TRBD1 (6 bases). Trimming took 9 bases from V and 2 from J, leaving 10 bases between them. Germline V gives CDR1 MNHNS, CDR2 SASEGT. The CDR3 length is 13 residues. In DNA, the CDR3 is TGTGCCAGTCCGGACAGTAACACCGGGGAGCTGTTTTTT. It translates to CASPDSNTGELFF.

The gene calls are TRBV5-6 and TRBJ2-7; 7 bases map to TRBD2. Trimming at V came to 4 bases and at J to 1 base, leaving 14 bases not matched to a gene. Germline CDR1 SGHDT, CDR2 YYEEEE. CDR3 size: 17 residues. The CDR3 DNA is TGTGCCAGCAGCCCGCCTCATCCTTCTAGCGGTTCCTACGAGCAGTACTTC. Protein product: CASSPPHPSSGSYEQYF.

The rearrangement uses TRBV6-1 and TRBJ1-3; D possibly corresponds to TRBD1 (5 bases). The germline gives CDR1 MNHNS, CDR2 SASEGT. V lost 4 bases to trimming and J lost 0 bases, with 10 bases between them. The CDR3 length is 15 residues. The CDR3 region is CASSGLGASGNTIYF. CDR3 DNA: TGTGCCAGCAGTGGTCTTGGGGCCTCTGGAAACACCATATATTTT.

The J gene is TRBJ2-5, the V gene TRBV7-9; D remains unclear. The better agreement between TRBJ2-7 and the DNA end casts doubt on the J call. The CDR3 is 14 residues long. Germline lookup yields CDR1 SEHNR and CDR2 FQNEAQ (reference sequence). CDR3 amino acids: CASSLRTHDYEQYF. The CDR3 DNA is TGTGCCAGCAGCCTACGGACGCACGACTACGAGCAGTACTTC.

This rearrangement joins TRBV11-3 to TRBJ2-3; tentatively, D is TRBD2 (5 bases). The CDR3 is 13 amino acids. V was shortened by 6 bases and J by 5 bases, with 12 bases between the two germline ends. Germline CDR1 and CDR2: SGHNT and YENEEA. CDR3 sequence reads: CASRPLREDTQYF. CDR3 nucleotide sequence: TGTGCCAGCAGGCCATTGAGGGAAGATACGCAGTATTTT. Full variable domain (outside the CDR3, taken from reference TRBV11-3 and TRBJ2-3): EAGVVQSPRYKIIEKKQPVAFWCNPISGHNTLYWYLQNLGQGPELLIRYENEEAVDDSQLPKDRFSAERLKGVDSTLKIQPAELGDSAVYLCASRPLREDTQYFGPGTRLTVL.

This chain links TRBV7-2 with TRBJ2-7, with 7 bases identical to TRBD2. V was pared by 1 base and J by 6 bases, with 6 bases of the junction left unmatched. The CDR3 contains 14 residues. Germline CDR1 is SGHTA and CDR2 is FQGNSA. The CDR3 loop is CASSLVAGALEQYF. Written as DNA, the CDR3 is TGTGCCAGCAGCTTAGTGGCGGGAGCTCTCGAGCAGTACTTC.

The gene calls are TRBV19 and TRBJ2-3; possibly TRBD2 for D (5 bases). CDR1 LNHDA and CDR2 SQIVND come from the germline V gene (reference sequence). Trimming removed 2 bases from V and 2 bases from J, with 8 bases in between. The CDR3 contains 14 residues. The CDR3 spells CASSIRDYTDTQYF. CDR3 sequence (DNA): TGTGCCAGTAGTATACGTGACTACACAGATACGCAGTATTTT.

The chain uses TRBV7-6 and TRBJ2-1, with 8 bases aligning to TRBD2. Trimming removed 3 bases from V and 6 bases from J; junction bases left unmatched: 4. This CDR3 region has 14 residues. Germline V gene data show CDR1 as SGHVS and CDR2 as FNYEAQ. The CDR3, as DNA: TGTGCCAGCAGCTTGGGACTAGTTTCCAATGAGCAGTTCTTC. Translating it yields CASSLGLVSNEQFF.

The rearrangement uses TRBV28 and TRBJ2-1; the D gene is possibly TRBD1 (5 bases). The ends were cut back, 6 bases at V and 5 bases at J, with 11 bases in the middle. The CDR3 loop spans 13 amino acids. Looked up from germline, CDR1 is MDHEN and CDR2 is SYDVKM. CDR3 in DNA: TGTGCCAGCAGGGCAGGGTTCCACAATGAGCAGTTCTTC. It encodes CASRAGFHNEQFF.

CDR3 nucleotides: TGCGCCAGCAGCTTGAGCCCGGGTTACTACAATGAGCAGTTCTTC. Translating gives CASSLSPGYYNEQFF. The genes are TRBV5-1 and TRBJ2-1; no reliable D call. The ends were cut back, 1 base at V and 3 bases at J, with 11 bases in the middle. Germline lookup yields CDR1 SGHRS and CDR2 YFSETQ. This CDR3 is built from 15 residues.

V and J are TRBV6-5 and TRBJ1-4; 9 nucleotides agree with TRBD1. CDR3 size: 13 residues. The trim removed 6 bases at V and 8 bases at J, leaving 4 bases unmatched. Germline V gene sequence: CDR1 MNHEY, CDR2 SVGAGI. The CDR3 DNA sequence: TGTGCCAGCAGCCGCGGGACAGGGGAAAAACTGTTTTTT. It encodes CASSRGTGEKLFF.

The chain's CDR3 is CASSPDPLRSGTGLPYEQYF. The CDR3 DNA follows: TGCGCCAGCAGCCCCGATCCCTTACGTTCCGGGACAGGGCTTCCCTACGAGCAGTACTTC. The chain carries TRBV4-1 and TRBJ2-7, with 9 bases aligning to TRBD1. This CDR3 spans 20 amino acids. From germline, CDR1 is MGHRA and CDR2 YSYEKL. V shed 4 bases and J 2 bases; nucleotides not matched to a gene: 21.

The J gene is TRBJ2-7, the V gene TRBV18; D is possibly TRBD1 (6 bases). V was trimmed by 4 bases and J by 1 base, leaving 14 bases between them. Per germline, CDR1 KGHSH and CDR2 LQKENI. The CDR3 has 15 amino acids. The CDR3 spells CASSQTTGSSYEQYF. The CDR3 DNA reads TGTGCCAGCTCACAAACAACAGGGTCTTCCTACGAGCAGTACTTC.

The chain recombines TRBV5-4 with TRBJ2-3, with 8 bases identical to TRBD2. Germline assignment: CDR1 SGHNT and CDR2 YYREEE (reference sequence). CDR3 length: 15 residues. Unmatched junction bases numbered 3, after V lost 2 bases and J lost 1 base. The CDR3 sequence is CASSFQAGGTDTQYF. The DNA for the CDR3 is TGTGCCAGCAGCTTTCAAGCGGGGGGCACAGATACGCAGTATTTT.

The CDR3 DNA is TGTGCCAGCAGTTACGAGACTAGTAGTCGCGAGCAGTACTTC. This encodes CASSYETSSREQYF. This chain connects TRBV6-5 to TRBJ2-7; the D gene is possibly TRBD2 (6 bases). The ends were cut back, 2 bases at V and 6 bases at J, with 14 bases in the middle. Per germline, CDR1 MNHEY and CDR2 SVGAGI. CDR3 length equals 14 residues.

CDR3 loop: CASSSSSYNEQFF. The CDR3 bases are TGCGCCAGCAGCTCGAGCTCCTACAATGAGCAGTTCTTC. The chain links TRBV5-1 to TRBJ2-1; D call uncertain. The CDR3 runs 13 residues. Germline V gives CDR1 SGHRS, CDR2 YFSETQ. Trimming removed 3 bases from V and 0 bases from J, with 4 bases in between.

The chain combines TRBV30 with TRBJ2-3; 11 bases are a match to TRBD2. Unmatched junction bases numbered 3, after V lost 7 bases and J lost 0 bases. The CDR3 is made up of 14 amino acids. The germline V gene encodes CDR1 GTSNPN and CDR2 SVGIG (reference sequence). The CDR3 region has the DNA TGTGCCTCAACTAGCGGGGGTAGCACAGATACGCAGTATTTT. This gives the protein CASTSGGSTDTQYF.

The V gene is TRBV6-5, the J gene TRBJ1-3, with 8 bases that match TRBD1. The CDR3 loop spans 16 amino acids. Germline V gene data show CDR1 as MNHEY and CDR2 as SVGAGI. The V segment lost 1 base and the J segment 3 bases; nucleotides outside the gene matches: 5. CDR3 coding DNA: TGTGCCAGCAGTTACTACGGACAGGGAGGTGGAAACACCATATATTTT. Residues: CASSYYGQGGGNTIYF.

DNA of the CDR3: TGTGCCAGTACTCCCAACTTAGCGGGAGGAACCTACAATGAGCAGTTCTTC. Translating gives CASTPNLAGGTYNEQFF. V and J are TRBV19 and TRBJ2-1; 10 bases align to TRBD2. Trimming cost V 7 bases and J 2 bases; bases outside gene matches: 11. This CDR3 spans 17 amino acids. CDR1 is LNHDA and CDR2 is SQIVND in the germline V gene (reference sequence). The full variable domain, rest sourced from reference TRBV19 and TRBJ2-1, is DGGITQSPKYLFRKEGQNVTLSCEQNLNHDAMYWYRQDPGQGLRLIYYSQIVNDFQKGDIAEGYSVSREKKESFPLTVTSAQKNPTAFYLCASTPNLAGGTYNEQFFGPGTRLTVL.

V gene TRBV5-6 combines with J gene TRBJ2-1; 11 bases line up with TRBD2. V gave up 4 bases and J gave up 5 bases; unmatched junction bases: 8. The CDR3 loop spans 16 amino acids. Germline loops: CDR1 SGHDT, CDR2 YYEEEE. The CDR3 bases are TGTGCCAGCAGCACCCCGACTAGCGGGACCGACAATGAGCAGTTCTTC. Translating it yields CASSTPTSGTDNEQFF.

As regards this clone: Other DNA sequences in the same sample also yield this CDR3. The genes are TRBV7-3 and TRBJ1-2; 7 bases agree with TRBD1. V lost 5 bases and J lost 4; bases outside the gene matches: 4. This CDR3 contains 13 residues. Per germline, CDR1 SGHTA and CDR2 FQGTGA. CDR3 residues: CASSPGQSYGYTF. In nucleotides, the CDR3 is TGTGCCAGCAGCCCGGGACAGAGCTATGGCTACACCTTC.

The rearrangement links TRBV5-1 to TRBJ1-5, with D tentatively TRBD1 (5 bases). V was shortened by 4 bases and J by 4 bases, with 15 bases between the two germline ends. The CDR3 is 15 amino acids. The germline CDR1 and CDR2 sequences are SGHRS and YFSETQ. As DNA, the CDR3 is TGCGCCAGCAGCCCAGGGCCGGAAACTAATCAGCCCCAGCATTTT. The encoded protein is CASSPGPETNQPQHF. The variable domain in full, completed from reference TRBV5-1 and TRBJ1-5, reads KAGVTQTPRYLIKTRGQQVTLSCSPISGHRSVSWYQQTPGQGLQFLFEYFSETQRNKGNFPGRFSGRQFSNSRSEMNVSTLELGDSALYLCASSPGPETNQPQHFGDGTRLSIL.

V and J are TRBV7-3 and TRBJ2-1, with a tentative D call TRBD1 (5 bases). This CDR3 contains 13 residues. Trimming pared 5 bases from V and 7 bases from J, leaving 12 bases between. CDR1 and CDR2 from the germline V gene are SGHTA and FQGTGA. CDR3 in amino acids: CASSESGWNEQFF. The CDR3 DNA sequence: TGTGCCAGCAGCGAATCAGGGTGGAATGAGCAGTTCTTC. The full variable domain, with the rest looked up from reference TRBV7-3 and TRBJ2-1, is GAGVSQTPSNKVTEKGKYVELRCDPISGHTALYWYRQSLGQGPEFLIYFQGTGAADDSGLPNDRFFAVRPEGSVSTLKIQRTERGDSAVYLCASSESGWNEQFFGPGTRLTVL.

This rearrangement joins TRBV9 to TRBJ1-2; 7 bases fit TRBD1. The CDR3 has 13 residues. Losses at the gene ends were 3 bases for V and 6 bases for J; bases not matched to a gene: 5. Germline values: CDR1 SGDLS, CDR2 YYNGEE. CDR3 residues: CASSEGTVHGYTF. CDR3 nucleotide sequence: TGTGCCAGCAGCGAGGGGACAGTTCATGGCTACACCTTC.

The chain combines TRBV18 with TRBJ2-5, with 8 bases that match TRBD2. Per the germline V gene, CDR1 is KGHSH and CDR2 is LQKENI. The CDR3 is 15 amino acids. Germline trimming cut 1 base from V and 1 base from J; bases unmatched to any gene: 2. The CDR3 nucleotides are TGTGCCAGCTCACCACGCGGGAGGTTCCAAGAGACCCAGTACTTC. This sequence encodes CASSPRGRFQETQYF.

On this clone itself: This specimen includes other DNA sequences encoding the same CDR3. V usage is TRBV7-9 and J usage is TRBJ2-5; 13 bases match TRBD2. Germline trimming cut 1 base from V and 2 bases from J; bases unmatched to any gene: 1. This CDR3 contains 16 residues. Germline V gives CDR1 SEHNR, CDR2 FQNEAQ (reference sequence). The CDR3 DNA sequence: TGTGCCAGCAGCTTAGGACTAGCGGGGGGACAAGAGACCCAGTACTTC. It codes for CASSLGLAGGQETQYF.

The chain combines TRBV6-6 with TRBJ1-2, with 8 bases matching TRBD1. V trimming: 0 bases; J trimming: 4 bases; junction bases outside the gene matches: 7. CDR1 and CDR2 from the germline V gene are MNHNY and SVGAGI (reference sequence). This CDR3 contains 16 residues. CDR3 in DNA: TGTGCCAGCAGTTACTCGACGGGACAGGAAGTCTATGGCTACACCTTC. Protein: CASSYSTGQEVYGYTF.

The rearrangement links TRBV18 to TRBJ2-5; tentative D call: TRBD2 (5 bases). Germline V gives CDR1 KGHSH, CDR2 LQKENI. The CDR3 length is 13 residues. V was cut by 6 bases and J by 5 bases, with 13 bases left in between. For the CDR3, the DNA is TGTGCCAGCTCCCGGCAGCCGGGGGAGACCCAGTACTTC. The encoded protein is CASSRQPGETQYF.

V gene TRBV27 combines with J gene TRBJ2-5; 9 bases are shared with TRBD2. Judging by the DNA end, TRBJ2-7 fits better; the J call may be wrong. Germline V gene data show CDR1 as MNHEY and CDR2 as SMNVEV (reference sequence). This CDR3 is built from 13 residues. CDR3 sequence: CASSLREGYEQYF. CDR3 sequence (DNA): TGTGCCAGCAGTTTGCGGGAGGGCTACGAGCAGTACTTC.

V usage is TRBV2 and J usage is TRBJ2-7; 11 positions agree with TRBD2. Unmatched junction bases numbered 2, after V lost 2 bases and J lost 5 bases. Germline V gene sequence: CDR1 SNHLY, CDR2 FYNNEI. The CDR3 has 14 residues. The CDR3: CASSETSGSDEQYF. The CDR3 DNA follows: TGTGCCAGCAGTGAAACTAGCGGGAGTGACGAGCAGTACTTC.